Following are 32 T cell receptor beta chains from one sample sequenced in a study of CD8+ T cells in alopecia areata. Sequencing used cDNA as its template, made by extracting RNA and reverse transcribing it. Clones were sequenced by immunoSEQ multiplex PCR, and TCRdb holds only the in-frame ones, with some missing. The sample consists of 110,000 or so clones, 55% to 80% of them appearing once. Sequencing was performed on CD4+ T cells sorted from blood. Every receptor here comes from a human donor in good health.

This rearrangement joins TRBV2 to TRBJ1-2; TRBD1 might be the D (6 bases). Germline V lookup: CDR1 SNHLY, CDR2 FYNNEI. The V gene lost 4 bases and the J gene lost 1 base, with 13 bases spanning the gap. The CDR3 length is 15 residues. Here the CDR3 DNA reads TGTGCCAGCAGTGTAGATACAGGGTTTAACTATGGCTACACCTTC. As protein: CASSVDTGFNYGYTF.

The gene calls are TRBV6-5 and TRBJ2-7; possibly TRBD1 for D (5 bases). V dropped 0 bases and J dropped 7 bases, with 16 bases sitting between them. The CDR3 sequence is 15 residues long. Germline V lookup: CDR1 MNHEY, CDR2 SVGAGI. CDR3 sequence reads: CASSYSRSGAREQYF. The CDR3, as DNA: TGTGCCAGCAGTTACTCACGGTCTGGGGCGAGAGAGCAGTACTTC.

The chain joins TRBV6-6 to TRBJ2-3; the D is unclear. This CDR3 region has 14 residues. The germline CDR1 and CDR2 sequences are MNHNY and SVGAGI (reference sequence). Trimming left V 0 bases short and J 4 bases short, with 8 bases between. The CDR3 DNA is TGTGCCAGCAGTTACTCTCTAGTAGCAGATACGCAGTATTTT. It yields the protein CASSYSLVADTQYF.

This clone was recorded a few times. The rearrangement uses TRBV30 and TRBJ1-2; TRBD1 is a possible D gene (5 bases). This CDR3 is built from 13 residues. Germline values: CDR1 GTSNPN, CDR2 SVGIG (reference sequence). Trimming took off 4 bases at V and 8 bases at J, with 17 bases between the two ends. CDR3 coding DNA: TGTGCCTGGATTCGGGGGGAAGGTAGAGGCTACACCTTC. Its translation: CAWIRGEGRGYTF.

The rearrangement links TRBV7-9 to TRBJ2-3; D is perhaps TRBD1 (5 bases). Germline assignment: CDR1 SEHNR and CDR2 FQNEAQ (reference sequence). CDR3 length: 15 amino acids. The V end lost 1 base, the J end lost 6 bases, and 14 bases lay between the germline ends. CDR3 protein: CASSLEGQKSDTQYF. CDR3 nucleotides: TGTGCCAGCAGCTTAGAGGGGCAGAAATCGGATACGCAGTATTTT.

This clone was seen more than once but under ten times. The V and J genes are TRBV30 and TRBJ2-2; no definite D call. There are 13 residues in the CDR3. Trimming pared 4 bases from V and 4 bases from J, leaving 10 bases between. Looked up from germline, CDR1 is GTSNPN and CDR2 is SVGIG (reference sequence). In nucleotides, the CDR3 is TGTGCCTGGAAAGCTAGGAGCACCGGGGAGCTGTTTTTT. Its protein is CAWKARSTGELFF. The whole variable domain, remainder taken from reference TRBV30 and TRBJ2-2, is SQTIHQWPATLVQPVGSPLSLECTVEGTSNPNLYWYRQAAGRGLQLLFYSVGIGQISSEVPQNLSASRPQDRQFILSSKKLLLSDSGFYLCAWKARSTGELFFGEGSRLTVL.

The chain links TRBV6-5 to TRBJ1-2, with a possible D match to TRBD1 (6 bases). Trimming took 6 bases from V and 9 from J, leaving 17 bases between them. In germline, CDR1 is MNHEY, CDR2 SVGAGI. This CDR3 has 13 amino acids. CDR3 sequence: CASSSTGTGSYTF. Written as DNA, the CDR3 is TGTGCCAGCAGCAGTACAGGGACTGGGAGCTACACCTTC.

There are a few counts of this clone. V gene TRBV27 combines with J gene TRBJ2-7; TRBD1 aligns across 9 bases. CDR3 size: 16 residues. Looked up from germline, CDR1 is MNHEY and CDR2 is SMNVEV (reference sequence). V shed 4 bases and J 0 bases; nucleotides not matched to a gene: 7. CDR3 sequence (DNA): TGTGCCAGCAGTTCCTGGGACAGGGCGAGCTCCTACGAGCAGTACTTC. Amino acids: CASSSWDRASSYEQYF.

The chain joins TRBV30 to TRBJ1-4; D possibly corresponds to TRBD1 (5 bases). CDR3 length: 14 residues. V shed 1 base and J shed 14 bases, with 20 bases lying between them. CDR1 and CDR2 from the germline V gene are GTSNPN and SVGIG (reference sequence). The DNA of the CDR3 is TGTGCCTGGAGTGCTGGGGGACCCGGAGAGAACCTGTTTTTT. Protein: CAWSAGGPGENLFF.

The V call is TRBV9, the J call TRBJ2-1, with 7 positions matching TRBD2. Germline lookup yields CDR1 SGDLS and CDR2 YYNGEE. There are 17 residues in the CDR3. Unmatched junction bases numbered 9, after V lost 3 bases and J lost 0 bases. Here the CDR3 reads CASSATVGTTSYNEQFF. The CDR3 nucleotides read TGTGCCAGCAGCGCCACTGTCGGGACTACCTCCTACAATGAGCAGTTCTTC.

This clone was seen a few times. This chain connects TRBV5-1 to TRBJ2-3, with 8 bases lining up with TRBD1. CDR3 length: 16 amino acids. From germline, CDR1 is SGHRS and CDR2 YFSETQ. J gave up 1 base and V 4 bases, and 8 bases lay outside the gene matches. The CDR3 nucleotides read TGCGCCAGCAGCCCCTCCGCAGGGGGCCGCACAGATACGCAGTATTTT. This sequence encodes CASSPSAGGRTDTQYF.

V and J are TRBV9 and TRBJ1-1, with D possibly TRBD1 on 6 matching bases. Trimming shortened V by 4 bases and J by 2 bases, and 12 bases separated the two germline ends. The length of the CDR3 is 14 residues. CDR1 is SGDLS and CDR2 is YYNGEE in the germline V gene. CDR3 amino acids: CASSPRTANTEAFF. CDR3 sequence (DNA): TGTGCCAGCAGCCCGAGGACAGCTAACACTGAAGCTTTCTTT.

This clone showed up just a few times. The CDR3: CASSRYGGAYEQYF. CDR3 DNA sequence: TGTGCCAGCAGCCGGTATGGAGGGGCCTACGAGCAGTACTTC. V gene TRBV27 combines with J gene TRBJ2-7, with a weak D call TRBD2 (6 bases). The CDR3 has 14 residues. Germline CDR1 reads MNHEY; CDR2 reads SMNVEV (reference sequence). V lost 6 bases to trimming and J lost 2 bases, with 14 bases between them.

The rearrangement uses TRBV29-1 and TRBJ2-2; 9 nucleotides match TRBD1. This CDR3 is built from 12 residues. Germline CDR1 reads SQVTM; CDR2 reads ANQGSEA. The ends lost 7 bases at V and 8 bases at J; junction bases unmatched: 5. CDR3 residues: CSAGQGLGELFF. The CDR3 DNA sequence: TGCAGCGCGGGACAGGGATTAGGGGAGCTGTTTTTT.

This clone came up a few times. The gene calls are TRBV30 and TRBJ1-5, with D possibly being TRBD1 (5 bases). The CDR3 contains 13 residues. Trimming took off 1 base at V and 2 bases at J, with 6 bases between the two ends. Germline V gene lookup returns CDR1 GTSNPN and CDR2 SVGIG (reference sequence). In DNA, the CDR3 is TGTGCCTGGAGTGCGGGGGGCAATCAGCCCCAGCATTTT. Encoded protein: CAWSAGGNQPQHF.

V usage is TRBV7-2 and J usage is TRBJ1-2; 7 positions agree with TRBD1. The V gene's germline CDR1 is SGHTA and CDR2 FQGNSA. The V and J ends lost 4 bases and 8 bases, in that order; junction bases with no gene match: 10. The CDR3 runs to 14 residues. In nucleotides, the CDR3 is TGTGCCAGCAGCTCTCACGGGACAGAAGGAGGCTACACCTTC. Its translation is CASSSHGTEGGYTF.

The chain employs TRBV18 and TRBJ1-6; 8 nucleotides align to TRBD1. In germline, CDR1 is KGHSH, CDR2 LQKENI. V was pared by 2 bases and J by 10 bases, with 10 bases of the junction left unmatched. The CDR3 contains 16 residues. The CDR3 DNA reads TGTGCCAGCTCACCAGTACTTGGACAGGGCCCCTCACCCCTCCACTTT. Its protein is CASSPVLGQGPSPLHF.

The rearrangement uses TRBV5-1 and TRBJ1-2; D unclear. This CDR3 comprises 12 residues. CDR1 and CDR2 from the germline V gene are SGHRS and YFSETQ. V shed 4 bases and J shed 13 bases, with 17 bases lying between them. The CDR3 protein is CASSPIGEKGTF. The CDR3 nucleotides read TGCGCCAGCAGCCCCATTGGCGAGAAAGGCACCTTC.

This chain uses TRBV6-6 with TRBJ2-7, with D possibly matching TRBD2 (6 bases). CDR3 size: 15 residues. The germline V and J ends were trimmed by 2 bases and 7 bases, with 18 bases remaining between them. Looked up from germline, CDR1 is MNHNY and CDR2 is SVGAGI (reference sequence). CDR3 nucleotides: TGTGCCAGCAGTTACCTTGGGGGGACGGAGGATGAGCAGTACTTC. Translating it yields CASSYLGGTEDEQYF.

The rearrangement uses TRBV4-1 and TRBJ2-5; unclear D gene. Per the germline V gene, CDR1 is MGHRA and CDR2 is YSYEKL. The length of the CDR3 is 16 residues. V was pared by 4 bases and J by 2 bases, with 17 bases between. The CDR3 DNA sequence: TGCGCCAGCAGCCTACGTCCAACTACCGATCAAGAGACCCAGTACTTC. Translating gives CASSLRPTTDQETQYF.

Worth noting for this clone: A junction boundary mismatches the germline segment, possibly from a read error. V usage is TRBV5-5 and J usage is TRBJ2-1, with TRBD1 matching 7 bases. From germline, CDR1 is SGHKS and CDR2 YYEKEE (reference sequence). The CDR3 spans 15 residues. CDR3: CAGSRQGSDYNEQFF. The CDR3 region has the DNA TGTGCCGGCAGCCGACAGGGTTCGGACTACAATGAGCAGTTCTTC.

Of note for this clone: The identical CDR3 is also encoded by other nucleotide sequences in the sample. This chain uses TRBV30 with TRBJ1-2; maybe TRBD1 (5 bases). This CDR3 spans 12 amino acids. Trimming shortened V by 0 bases and J by 6 bases, and 8 bases separated the two germline ends. From germline, CDR1 is GTSNPN and CDR2 SVGIG (reference sequence). The CDR3 here is CAWSVRGDGYTF. The DNA of the CDR3 is TGTGCCTGGAGTGTACGGGGCGATGGCTACACCTTC.

This clone was observed a few times. The chain combines TRBV27 with TRBJ1-5; tentative D call: TRBD1 (5 bases). The CDR3 totals 15 residues. Per germline, CDR1 MNHEY and CDR2 SMNVEV (reference sequence). V lost 3 bases, J lost 3 bases, and 12 bases lay in between. CDR3 loop: CASSFSGAYNQPQHF. CDR3 in DNA: TGTGCCAGCAGTTTCAGTGGGGCTTACAATCAGCCCCAGCATTTT.

This clone was recorded a few times. The chain recombines TRBV7-3 with TRBJ2-1, with D possibly being TRBD1 (5 bases). Per the germline V gene, CDR1 is SGHTA and CDR2 is FQGTGA. Between the trimmed V and J ends, which lost 2 bases and 6 bases, there was a span of 11 bases. The CDR3 consists of 14 residues. CDR3 DNA: TGTGCCAGCAGCTTACCAGGGTTCGGCAATGAGCAGTTCTTC. It translates to CASSLPGFGNEQFF.

The rearrangement links TRBV4-1 to TRBJ2-5; 8 nucleotides agree with TRBD1. Germline-derived CDR1 and CDR2 are MGHRA and YSYEKL. The CDR3 consists of 15 residues. Trimming removed 1 base from V and 5 bases from J; junction bases left unmatched: 6. The chain's CDR3 is CASSQVGQGGETQYF. In DNA, the CDR3 is TGCGCCAGCAGCCAAGTAGGACAGGGAGGTGAGACCCAGTACTTC.

Worth noting for this clone: One end of the junction does not line up with germline, which may come from a read error. The genes are TRBV3-1 (or the pseudogene TRBV3-2) and TRBJ2-3; D is unresolved. Per the germline V gene, CDR1 is LGHDT and CDR2 is YNNKEL (reference sequence). The CDR3 is 8 amino acids. The CDR3 bases are TGTGCCAGCAGCCAGTCCGAATTT. Translation: CASSQSEF.

In this sample, this clone turned up a few times. The chain combines TRBV30 with TRBJ1-5, with TRBD1 as a possible D gene (6 bases). Germline lookup yields CDR1 GTSNPN and CDR2 SVGIG (reference sequence). V lost 5 bases to trimming and J lost 6 bases, with 26 bases between them. The CDR3 is 17 residues long. The CDR3: CAWSKGDTLKGRQPQHF. The CDR3 DNA reads as TGTGCCTGGTCGAAAGGGGACACCCTCAAAGGGCGTCAGCCCCAGCATTTT.

The chain has TRBV7-9 and TRBJ2-7, with D possibly TRBD1 on 6 matching bases. CDR1 and CDR2 from the germline V gene are SEHNR and FQNEAQ (reference sequence). The V and J ends lost 7 bases and 6 bases respectively, with 16 bases between them. The CDR3 runs 13 residues. CDR3 protein: CASNNQGGSEQYF. The CDR3 DNA reads TGTGCCAGCAACAACCAAGGGGGTTCCGAGCAGTACTTC.

V is TRBV6-1 and J is TRBJ1-1; D is possibly TRBD1 (6 bases). In germline, CDR1 is MNHNS, CDR2 SASEGT. The length of the CDR3 is 13 residues. V dropped 4 bases and J dropped 4 bases, with 10 bases sitting between them. The CDR3 bases are TGTGCCAGCAGTGCCGGACAGTTCACTGAAGCTTTCTTT. It is translated as CASSAGQFTEAFF.

The rearrangement uses TRBV5-1 and TRBJ1-1, with D maybe TRBD1 (5 bases). Germline-derived CDR1 and CDR2 are SGHRS and YFSETQ. The CDR3 length is 13 residues. V was cut by 4 bases and J by 9 bases, with 16 bases left in between. The CDR3 sequence: CASSPGSSRQAFF. The DNA of the CDR3 is TGCGCCAGCAGCCCAGGGAGTAGTCGGCAAGCTTTCTTT.

The rearrangement links TRBV9 to TRBJ2-5; D is unclear. The length of the CDR3 is 13 residues. CDR1 is SGDLS, CDR2 YYNGEE, per germline. The V end lost 1 base, the J end lost 5 bases, and 9 bases lay between the germline ends. In DNA, the CDR3 is TGTGCCAGCAGCGTACGTGCTAAGGAGACCCAGTACTTC. As protein: CASSVRAKETQYF.

DNA of the CDR3: TGTGCCAGCAGCCCGGGGACCACCATAGCGTTAGATACGCAGTATTTT. Amino acid sequence: CASSPGTTIALDTQYF. The gene calls are TRBV5-4 and TRBJ2-3; either TRBD1 or TRBD2 may fit D (5 bases each). This CDR3 is 16 amino acids long. Germline V gene data show CDR1 as SGHNT and CDR2 as YYREEE (reference sequence). V shed 4 bases and J shed 5 bases, with 20 bases lying between them.